What follows is one TCR beta chain and its context. This CDR3 is built from 17 residues. Trimming cost V 3 bases and J 0 bases, with 17 bases left between them. In germline, CDR1 is SEHNR, CDR2 FQNEAQ (reference sequence). The sample comes from a study of T cell changes during pregnancy in multiple sclerosis. Assay used: immunoSEQ multiplex PCR; TCRdb lists only in-frame clones, some missing. The sample records under 80,000 clones, roughly 90% being singletons. This chain uses TRBV7-9 with TRBJ1-1; D might be TRBD1 (5 bases). The sequence derives from a female donor in good health, enrolled as a control in a pregnancy study. Material: peripheral blood, obtained after pregnancy. The CDR3 DNA reads TGTGCCAGCAGCTTCGGCCAGGGTAGTAGTGTGAACACTGAAGCTTTCTTT. Translating it yields CASSFGQGSSVNTEAFF. Filled out from reference TRBV7-9 and TRBJ1-1, the complete variable domain reads DTGVSQNPRHKITKRGQNVTFRCDPISEHNRLYWYRQTLGQGPEFLTYFQNEAQLEKSRLLSDRFSAERPKGSFSTLEIQRTEQGDSAMYLCASSFGQGSSVNTEAFFGQGTRLTVV.